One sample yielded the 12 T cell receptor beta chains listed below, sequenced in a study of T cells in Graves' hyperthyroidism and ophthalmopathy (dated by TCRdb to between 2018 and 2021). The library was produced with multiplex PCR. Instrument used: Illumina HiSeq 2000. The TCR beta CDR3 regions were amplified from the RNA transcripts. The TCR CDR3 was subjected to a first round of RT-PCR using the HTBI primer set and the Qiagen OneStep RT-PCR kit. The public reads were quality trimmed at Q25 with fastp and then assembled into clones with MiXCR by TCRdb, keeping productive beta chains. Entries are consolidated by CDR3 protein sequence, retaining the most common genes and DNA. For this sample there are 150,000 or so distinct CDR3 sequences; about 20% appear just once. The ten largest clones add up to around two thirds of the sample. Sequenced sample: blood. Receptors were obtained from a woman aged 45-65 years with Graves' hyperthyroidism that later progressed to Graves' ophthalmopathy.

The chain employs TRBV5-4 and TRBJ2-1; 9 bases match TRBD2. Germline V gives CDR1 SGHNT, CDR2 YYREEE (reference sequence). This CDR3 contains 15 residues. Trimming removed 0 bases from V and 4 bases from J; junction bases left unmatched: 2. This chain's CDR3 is CASSLVAGEYNEQFF. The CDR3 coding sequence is TGTGCCAGCAGCTTGGTAGCGGGAGAGTACAATGAGCAGTTCTTC.

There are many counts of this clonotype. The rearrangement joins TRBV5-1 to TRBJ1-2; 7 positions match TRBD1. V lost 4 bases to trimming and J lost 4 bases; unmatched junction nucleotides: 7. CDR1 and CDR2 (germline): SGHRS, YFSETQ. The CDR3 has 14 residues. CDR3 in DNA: TGCGCCAGCAGCGATGCCGGGACAGTCTATGGCTACACCTTC. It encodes CASSDAGTVYGYTF.

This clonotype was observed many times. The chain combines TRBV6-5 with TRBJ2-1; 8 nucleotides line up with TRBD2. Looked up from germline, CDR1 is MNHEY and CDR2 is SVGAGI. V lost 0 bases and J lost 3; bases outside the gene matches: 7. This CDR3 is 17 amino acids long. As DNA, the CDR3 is TGTGCCAGCAGTTACTCAGGGCTAGCGGGCGTCTACAATGAGCAGTTCTTC. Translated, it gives CASSYSGLAGVYNEQFF.

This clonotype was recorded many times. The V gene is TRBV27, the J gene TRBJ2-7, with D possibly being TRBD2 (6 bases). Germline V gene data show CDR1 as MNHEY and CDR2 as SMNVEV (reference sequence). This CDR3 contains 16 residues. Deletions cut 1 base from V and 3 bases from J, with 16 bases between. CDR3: CASSLYPGEGHYEQYF. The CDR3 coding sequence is TGTGCCAGCAGTTTATATCCGGGGGAAGGTCACTACGAGCAGTACTTC.

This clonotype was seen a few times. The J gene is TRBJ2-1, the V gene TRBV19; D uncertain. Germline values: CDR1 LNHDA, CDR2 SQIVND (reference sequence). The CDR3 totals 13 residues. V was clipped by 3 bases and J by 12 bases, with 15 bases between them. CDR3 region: CASSIRLWIGQFF. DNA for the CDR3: TGTGCCAGTAGTATCCGGCTGTGGATTGGGCAGTTCTTC.

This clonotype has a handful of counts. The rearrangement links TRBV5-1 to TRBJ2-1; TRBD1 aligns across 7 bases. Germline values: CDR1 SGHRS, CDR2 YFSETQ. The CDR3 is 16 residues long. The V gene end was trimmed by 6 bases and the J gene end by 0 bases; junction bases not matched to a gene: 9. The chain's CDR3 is CASTVTGFDSYNEQFF. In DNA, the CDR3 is TGCGCCAGCACGGTGACAGGGTTTGACTCCTACAATGAGCAGTTCTTC.

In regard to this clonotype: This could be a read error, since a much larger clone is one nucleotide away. As DNA, the CDR3 is TGTGCCGCCAGCAGGGTAACCGGGACAGGGGTACCTTTCTTT. This codes for CAASRVTGTGVPFF. The chain combines TRBV15 with TRBJ1-1, with TRBD1 matching over 10 bases. Germline values: CDR1 LNHNV, CDR2 YYDKDF (reference sequence). The CDR3 extends over 14 amino acids. The full variable domain, rest sourced from reference TRBV15 and TRBJ1-1, is DAMVIQNPRYQVTQFGKPVTLSCSQTLNHNVMYWYQQKSSQAPKLLFHYYDKDFNNEADTPDNFQSRRPNTSFCFLDIRSPGLGDTAMYLCAASRVTGTGVPFFGQGTRLTVV.

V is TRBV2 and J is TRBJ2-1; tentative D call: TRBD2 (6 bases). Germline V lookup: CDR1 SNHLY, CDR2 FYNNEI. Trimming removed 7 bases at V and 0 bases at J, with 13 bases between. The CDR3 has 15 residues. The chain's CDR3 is CASISDGGSYNEQFF. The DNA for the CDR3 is TGTGCCAGCATTTCGGACGGGGGCTCCTACAATGAGCAGTTCTTC.

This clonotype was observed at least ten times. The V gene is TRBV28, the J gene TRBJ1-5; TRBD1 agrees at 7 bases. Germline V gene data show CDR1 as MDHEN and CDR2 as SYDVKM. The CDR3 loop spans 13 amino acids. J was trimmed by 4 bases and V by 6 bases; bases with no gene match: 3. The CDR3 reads CASRIQGNQPQHF. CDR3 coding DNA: TGTGCCAGCAGGATACAGGGGAATCAGCCCCAGCATTTT. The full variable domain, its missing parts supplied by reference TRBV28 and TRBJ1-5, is DVKVTQSSRYLVKRTGEKVFLECVQDMDHENMFWYRQDPGLGLRLIYFSYDVKMKEKGDIPEGYSVSREKKERFSLILESASTNQTSMYLCASRIQGNQPQHFGDGTRLSIL.

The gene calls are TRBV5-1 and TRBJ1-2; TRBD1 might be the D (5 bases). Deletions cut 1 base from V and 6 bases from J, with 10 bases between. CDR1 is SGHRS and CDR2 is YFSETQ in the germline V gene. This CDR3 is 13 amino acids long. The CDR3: CASSLSGTDGYTF. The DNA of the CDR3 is TGCGCCAGCAGCTTGAGTGGGACGGATGGCTACACCTTC.

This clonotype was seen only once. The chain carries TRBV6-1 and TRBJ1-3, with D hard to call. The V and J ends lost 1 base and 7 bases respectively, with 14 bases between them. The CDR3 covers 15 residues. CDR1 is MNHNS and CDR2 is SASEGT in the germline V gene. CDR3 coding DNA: TGTGCCAGCAGTGAAGGAGGAGGTAGAATGAACACCATATATTTT. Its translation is CASSEGGGRMNTIYF.

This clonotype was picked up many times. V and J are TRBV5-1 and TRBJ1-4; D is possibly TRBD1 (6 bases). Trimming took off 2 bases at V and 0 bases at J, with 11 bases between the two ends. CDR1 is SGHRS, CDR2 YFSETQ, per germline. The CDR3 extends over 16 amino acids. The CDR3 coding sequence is TGCGCCAGCAGCTTCGGACAGATTGCAACTAATGAAAAACTGTTTTTT. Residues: CASSFGQIATNEKLFF.